Sequencing of this TCR beta chain was carried out in a study of T cell clones after liver transplantation. The wider study: A pre-transplant mixed lymphocyte reaction with TCRbeta sequencing defined graft-donor-reactive clones followed in post-transplant blood.

Only in-frame clones appear in the TCRdb table, and some are missing; sequencing was by immunoSEQ multiplex PCR. This table holds 51,000 or so clones, 85% to 90% found once. In germline, CDR1 is SGHTA, CDR2 FQGNSA. With V trimmed by 5 bases and J by 4 bases, 13 bases remained unmatched. This CDR3 has 17 amino acids. The V call is TRBV7-2, the J call TRBJ2-1, with TRBD2 identical over 8 bases. The TCR comes from a human patient who received a liver transplant. Some of the T cells might come from the graft donor. The sequencing here drew on CD8+ T cells from blood, taken 12 months after liver transplant. As DNA, the CDR3 is TGTGCCAGCAGCCCGAGTCAGCGGGAGATGGTGTACAATGAGCAGTTCTTC. Its translation: CASSPSQREMVYNEQFF. Supplemented by reference TRBV7-2 and TRBJ2-1, the full variable domain reads GAGVSQSPSNKVTEKGKDVELRCDPISGHTALYWYRQSLGQGLEFLIYFQGNSAPDKSGLPSDRFSAERTGGSVSTLTIQRTQQEDSAVYLCASSPSQREMVYNEQFFGPGTRLTVL.